The clone carrying this T cell receptor (beta chain) was found many times. Its antigen is unknown. This record comes from a study of regulatory T cells in long-lasting Graves disease. The germline gives CDR1 SEHNR, CDR2 FQNEAQ (reference sequence). The CDR3 contains 14 residues. The V end lost 7 bases, the J end lost 0 bases, and 11 bases lay between the germline ends. Time point in this sample: newly diagnosed GD, antithyroid drugs for less than 3 months. The TCR library was prepared using RNA isolated from PBMCs. Both iRepertoire HTBI primers and Arm-PCR of CDR3 regions were used to build the TCR beta libraries. TCRdb re-called the multiplex PCR reads with MiXCR, one entry per CDR3 protein. In the table there are roughly 520,000 distinct CDR3 sequences, approximately 12% of which are singletons. Broader study findings: Patients whose Graves' disease persisted exhibited lower TCR diversity than those newly diagnosed.

These same data were also listed under a study on T cells in Graves' hyperthyroidism and ophthalmopathy. That study reports: Hyperthyroidism in the patients, aged 18 to 65, was newly diagnosed and under 2 months in duration. A set of HTBI primers served as the primers for a first-round RT-PCR of the TCR CDR3.

The input for sequencing was peripheral blood mononuclear cells (PBMCs), taken at new diagnosis, from a patient treated with antithyroid drugs. The chain couples TRBV7-9 to TRBJ2-3; D is possibly TRBD1 or TRBD2 (5 bases each). The TCR comes from a woman aged 25 to 39 with Graves disease. As DNA, the CDR3 is TGTGCCAGCAACCCGGGACCTAGCACAGATACGCAGTATTTT. Translation gives CASNPGPSTDTQYF.